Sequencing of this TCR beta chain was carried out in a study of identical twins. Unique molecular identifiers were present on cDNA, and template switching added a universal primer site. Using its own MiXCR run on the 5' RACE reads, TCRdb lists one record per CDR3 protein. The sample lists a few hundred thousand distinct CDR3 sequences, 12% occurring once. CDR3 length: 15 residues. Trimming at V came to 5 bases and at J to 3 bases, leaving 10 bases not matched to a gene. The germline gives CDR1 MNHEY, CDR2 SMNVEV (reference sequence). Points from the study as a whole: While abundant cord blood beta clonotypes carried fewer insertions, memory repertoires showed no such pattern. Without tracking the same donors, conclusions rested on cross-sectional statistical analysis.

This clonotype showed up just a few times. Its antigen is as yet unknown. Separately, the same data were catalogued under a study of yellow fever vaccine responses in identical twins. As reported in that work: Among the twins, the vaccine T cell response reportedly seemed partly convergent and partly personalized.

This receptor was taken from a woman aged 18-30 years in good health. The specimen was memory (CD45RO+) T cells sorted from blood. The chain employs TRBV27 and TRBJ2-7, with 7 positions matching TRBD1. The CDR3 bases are TGTGCCAGCAGTACCGTTGGGACAGCTTTCTACGAGCAGTACTTC. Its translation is CASSTVGTAFYEQYF.